These 5 T cell receptor beta chains share one sample of origin, sequenced in a study of identical twins. TCRdb re-called the 5' RACE reads through MiXCR, storing one row per CDR3 protein. The data contain fewer than 450,000 distinct CDR3 sequences, 7% to 9.5% of them singletons. Sequenced material: naive T cells sorted from blood. The origin of the receptors is a woman in her fifties or sixties in good health.

The chain is built from TRBV7-2 and TRBJ2-2; 7 bases fit TRBD2. This CDR3 is built from 15 residues. Germline CDR1 and CDR2: SGHTA and FQGNSA. V trimming: 6 bases; J trimming: 1 base; junction bases outside the gene matches: 5. This CDR3 is CASRRGLWNTGELFF. The DNA of the CDR3 is TGTGCCAGCAGGAGGGGACTATGGAACACCGGGGAGCTGTTTTTT.

In this sample, this clonotype turned up a few times. The chain combines TRBV29-1 with TRBJ2-7, with 8 bases aligning to TRBD1. Germline trimming cut 8 bases from V and 7 bases from J; bases unmatched to any gene: 13. The CDR3 is 13 amino acids. Germline V gene lookup returns CDR1 SQVTM and CDR2 ANQGSEA. CDR3 loop: CSPEYQGAGEQYV. The CDR3 nucleotides read TGCAGCCCCGAGTATCAGGGGGCCGGGGAGCAGTACGTC.

This clonotype was observed at least ten times. The chain joins TRBV5-5 to TRBJ2-2; 10 nucleotides align to TRBD1. CDR1 SGHKS and CDR2 YYEKEE come from the germline V gene (reference sequence). This CDR3 contains 15 residues. J was trimmed by 7 bases and V by 0 bases; bases with no gene match: 3. In DNA form, the CDR3 reads TGTGCCAGCAGCTTGGATGGGACAGGGGTCGGGGAGCTGTTTTTT. Translated, it gives CASSLDGTGVGELFF.

This clonotype showed up many times. This rearrangement joins TRBV15 to TRBJ2-6; 10 bases agree with TRBD1. Germline V gene lookup returns CDR1 LNHNV and CDR2 YYDKDF (reference sequence). The CDR3 has 16 amino acids. V was clipped by 6 bases and J by 2 bases; unmatched bases: 4. CDR3 DNA sequence: TGTGCCACCAGTCCCGGGACAGGGGCTGGGGCCAACGTCCTGACTTTC. Translated, it gives CATSPGTGAGANVLTF.

The genes are TRBV12-3 or TRBV12-4 and TRBJ2-2, with TRBD2 matching over 10 bases. With V trimmed by 5 bases and J by 4 bases, 4 bases remained unmatched. CDR3 length equals 15 residues. For the CDR3, the DNA is TGTGCCAGCAGTCCTAGCGGGAGAGGCACCGGGGAGCTGTTTTTT. Protein product: CASSPSGRGTGELFF.